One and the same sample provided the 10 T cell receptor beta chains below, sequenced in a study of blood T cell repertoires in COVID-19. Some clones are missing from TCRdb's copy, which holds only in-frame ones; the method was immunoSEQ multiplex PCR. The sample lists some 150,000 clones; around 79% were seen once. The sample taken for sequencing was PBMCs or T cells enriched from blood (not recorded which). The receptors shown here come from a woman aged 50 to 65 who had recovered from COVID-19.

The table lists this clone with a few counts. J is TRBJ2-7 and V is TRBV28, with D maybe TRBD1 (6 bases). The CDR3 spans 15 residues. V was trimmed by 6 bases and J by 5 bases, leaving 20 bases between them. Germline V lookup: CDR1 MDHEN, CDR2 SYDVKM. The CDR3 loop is CASSPAEGGSNEQYF. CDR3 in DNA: TGTGCCAGCAGCCCCGCAGAAGGGGGTTCAAACGAGCAGTACTTC.

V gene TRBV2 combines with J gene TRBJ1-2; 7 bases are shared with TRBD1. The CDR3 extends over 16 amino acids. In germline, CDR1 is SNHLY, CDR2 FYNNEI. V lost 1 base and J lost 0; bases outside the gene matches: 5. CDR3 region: CASSEVRGLTNYGYTF. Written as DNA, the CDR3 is TGTGCCAGCAGTGAAGTAAGGGGGCTTACTAACTATGGCTACACCTTC.

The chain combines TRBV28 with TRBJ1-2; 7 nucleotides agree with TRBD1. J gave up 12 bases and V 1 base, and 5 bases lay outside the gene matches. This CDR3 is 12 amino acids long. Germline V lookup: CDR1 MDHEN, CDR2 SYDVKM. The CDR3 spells CASSLYRGRNTF. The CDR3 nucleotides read TGTGCCAGCAGTTTATACAGGGGTCGCAACACCTTC.

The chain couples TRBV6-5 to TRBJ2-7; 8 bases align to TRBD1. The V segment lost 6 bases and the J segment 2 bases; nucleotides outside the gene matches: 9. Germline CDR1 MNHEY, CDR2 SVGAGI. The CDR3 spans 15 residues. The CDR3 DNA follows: TGTGCCAGCAGCCGAACCGGGACAGGAACCTACGAGCAGTACTTC. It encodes CASSRTGTGTYEQYF.

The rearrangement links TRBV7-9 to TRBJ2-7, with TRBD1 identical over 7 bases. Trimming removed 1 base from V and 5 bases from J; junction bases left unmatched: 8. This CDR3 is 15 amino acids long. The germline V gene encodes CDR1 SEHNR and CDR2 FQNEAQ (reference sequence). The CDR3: CASSLVAGGEDEQYF. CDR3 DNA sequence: TGTGCCAGCAGCTTAGTTGCAGGGGGAGAGGACGAGCAGTACTTC.

CDR3 amino acids: CASGNTGKGDTGELFF. In DNA form, the CDR3 reads TGTGCCAGCGGGAATACAGGGAAAGGGGACACCGGGGAGCTGTTTTTT. V and J are TRBV27 and TRBJ2-2; TRBD1 is a possible D gene (6 bases). This CDR3 contains 16 residues. The germline CDR1 and CDR2 sequences are MNHEY and SMNVEV (reference sequence). V was trimmed by 8 bases and J by 3 bases, leaving 19 bases between them.

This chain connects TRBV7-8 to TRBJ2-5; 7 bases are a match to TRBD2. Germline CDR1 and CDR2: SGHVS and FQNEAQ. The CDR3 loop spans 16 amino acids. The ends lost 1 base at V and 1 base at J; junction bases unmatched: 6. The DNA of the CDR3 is TGTGCCAGCAGCTTAGGGGCTAGCGGAACCCAAGAGACCCAGTACTTC. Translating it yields CASSLGASGTQETQYF. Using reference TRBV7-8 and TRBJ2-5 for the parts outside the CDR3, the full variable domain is GAGVSQSPRYKVAKRGQDVALRCDPISGHVSLFWYQQALGQGPEFLTYFQNEAQLDKSGLPSDRFFAERPEGSVSTLKIQRTQQEDSAVYLCASSLGASGTQETQYFGPGTRLLVL.

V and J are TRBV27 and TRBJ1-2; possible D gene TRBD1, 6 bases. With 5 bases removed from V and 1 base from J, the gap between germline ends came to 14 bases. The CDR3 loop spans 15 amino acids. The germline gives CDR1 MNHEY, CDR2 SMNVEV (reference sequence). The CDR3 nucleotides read TGTGCCAGCAGTCTAGGACAGCCTTATAACTATGGCTACACCTTC. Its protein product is CASSLGQPYNYGYTF.

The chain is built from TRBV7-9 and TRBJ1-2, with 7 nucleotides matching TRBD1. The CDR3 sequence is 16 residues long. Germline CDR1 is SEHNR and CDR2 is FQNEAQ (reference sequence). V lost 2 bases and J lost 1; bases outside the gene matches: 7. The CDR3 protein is CASSLLQGVGNYGYTF. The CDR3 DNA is TGTGCCAGCAGCTTACTTCAGGGGGTTGGTAACTATGGCTACACCTTC.

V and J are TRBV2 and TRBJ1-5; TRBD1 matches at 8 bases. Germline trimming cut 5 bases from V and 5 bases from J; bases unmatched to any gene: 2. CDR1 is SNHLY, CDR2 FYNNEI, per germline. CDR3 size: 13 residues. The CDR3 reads CASSQGAYQPQHF. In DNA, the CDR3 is TGTGCCAGCAGTCAGGGGGCGTATCAGCCCCAGCATTTT.